The 32 T cell receptor beta chains reported below all come from one sample, sequenced in a study of identical twins. TCRdb redid the calling of the 5' RACE reads with MiXCR, one entry per CDR3 protein. The sample consists of 250,000 to 300,000 distinct CDR3 sequences, 9.5% of them appearing once. These data were also filed under a second study, of yellow fever vaccine responses in identical twins.

Sequences were obtained from CD8+ T cells sorted from blood. These TCRs come from a woman between 18 and 30 years old in good health.

The chain carries TRBV27 and TRBJ2-6; tentatively, D is TRBD1 (6 bases). The V gene's germline CDR1 is MNHEY and CDR2 SMNVEV (reference sequence). V lost 5 bases to trimming and J lost 0 bases, with 14 bases between them. The CDR3 runs to 17 residues. The CDR3: CASSPIDRISGANVLTF. The CDR3 DNA reads as TGTGCCAGCAGTCCGATCGACAGGATCTCTGGGGCCAACGTCCTGACTTTC.

The CDR3 DNA reads as TGTGCCAGCAGCTTAGTCGTGGGGGGACGGGATGAGCAGTTCTTC. This codes for CASSLVVGGRDEQFF. V usage is TRBV7-8 and J usage is TRBJ2-1, with D possibly being TRBD2 (6 bases). The CDR3 sequence is 15 residues long. V was pared by 1 base and J by 8 bases, with 15 bases between. The V gene's germline CDR1 is SGHVS and CDR2 FQNEAQ.

In its sample, this clonotype was seen a few times. This rearrangement joins TRBV2 to TRBJ1-4; D might be TRBD1 (5 bases). Trimming left V 7 bases short and J 6 bases short, with 15 bases between. The CDR3 sequence is 14 residues long. Germline V gives CDR1 SNHLY, CDR2 FYNNEI. The CDR3 DNA follows: TGTGCCAGCACCAGGGAGGGTTTTGATGAAAAACTGTTTTTT. This encodes CASTREGFDEKLFF.

This clonotype has just one count. This sequence joins TRBV11-2 and TRBJ2-3; 7 bases are a match to TRBD1. Germline CDR1 reads SGHAT; CDR2 reads FQNNGV. This CDR3 is built from 16 residues. The trim removed 3 bases at V and 2 bases at J, leaving 8 bases unmatched. CDR3 nucleotide sequence: TGTGCCAGCAGCTTGAGGGCGGACAGGACCACAGATACGCAGTATTTT. Encoded protein: CASSLRADRTTDTQYF.

The chain has TRBV29-1 and TRBJ1-3, with no clear D. The CDR3 consists of 13 residues. CDR1 is SQVTM and CDR2 is ANQGSEA in the germline V gene. Trimming took 2 bases from V and 3 from J, leaving 8 bases between them. CDR3 loop: CSVELADGNTIYF. The CDR3 DNA follows: TGCAGCGTTGAATTGGCGGATGGAAACACCATATATTTT.

This chain links TRBV7-8 with TRBJ2-7; 7 nucleotides agree with TRBD1. Per germline, CDR1 SGHVS and CDR2 FQNEAQ. The CDR3 consists of 16 residues. J was trimmed by 2 bases and V by 2 bases; bases with no gene match: 9. The CDR3 DNA sequence: TGTGCCAGCAGCTTATATATGTCCCAGGGGGCCTACGAGCAGTACTTC. Translating it yields CASSLYMSQGAYEQYF.

The V and J genes are TRBV10-3 and TRBJ2-3, with a weak D call TRBD2 (6 bases). Germline assignment: CDR1 ENHRY and CDR2 SYGVKD. Trimming removed 6 bases from V and 4 bases from J, with 14 bases in between. The CDR3 covers 14 residues. The CDR3 here is CAIRGGRISDTQYF. For the CDR3, the DNA is TGTGCCATCAGGGGGGGTCGGATCTCAGATACGCAGTATTTT.

This clonotype has a count of ten or more. This chain links TRBV12-3 or TRBV12-4 with TRBJ2-1, with TRBD2 identical over 8 bases. The CDR3 is 15 amino acids. Trimming removed 5 bases from V and 5 bases from J; junction bases left unmatched: 8. CDR3 nucleotide sequence: TGTGCCAGCAGTGTGAGCGGGAGACTAAACAATGAGCAGTTCTTC. Translation gives CASSVSGRLNNEQFF.

The chain uses TRBV29-1 and TRBJ1-2; D not resolved. V was clipped by 4 bases and J by 7 bases, with 16 bases between them. Germline lookup yields CDR1 SQVTM and CDR2 ANQGSEA. There are 13 residues in the CDR3. CDR3 residues: CSVVLPTPGGYTF. CDR3 nucleotides: TGCAGCGTTGTATTGCCAACCCCGGGTGGCTACACCTTC. Filled out from reference TRBV29-1 and TRBJ1-2, the complete variable domain reads SAVISQKPSRDICQRGTSLTIQCQVDSQVTMMFWYRQQPGQSLTLIATANQGSEATYESGFVIDKFPISRPNLTFSTLTVSNMSPEDSSIYLCSVVLPTPGGYTFGSGTRLTVV.

This clonotype has only a few counts. The gene calls are TRBV29-1 and TRBJ1-1; D may be TRBD1 (5 bases). CDR1 is SQVTM, CDR2 ANQGSEA, per germline. The CDR3 spans 15 residues. Deletions cut 0 bases from V and 0 bases from J, with 11 bases between. The DNA for the CDR3 is TGCAGCGTTGAAGATTATCGGGGGGTGAACACTGAAGCTTTCTTT. Residues: CSVEDYRGVNTEAFF.

Ten or more counts support this clonotype. This rearrangement joins TRBV25-1 to TRBJ2-3; 11 bases map to TRBD1. Germline CDR1 is MGHDK and CDR2 is SYGVNS. V dropped 2 bases and J dropped 3; count of bases not matched to a gene: 4. The CDR3 has 16 residues. The CDR3 DNA reads as TGTGCCAGCAGTGAACGAGGGACAGGGGGAACAGATACGCAGTATTTT. Its protein product is CASSERGTGGTDTQYF.

This chain uses TRBV7-2 with TRBJ2-7; 9 bases agree with TRBD2. CDR3 size: 16 residues. V lost 5 bases to trimming and J lost 5 bases; unmatched junction nucleotides: 13. Germline CDR1 and CDR2: SGHTA and FQGNSA. In nucleotides, the CDR3 is TGTGCCAGCAGCCCGGTAGCGGGAGTGGTTGTGCACGAGCAGTACTTC. Residues: CASSPVAGVVVHEQYF.

This clonotype was observed a handful of times. V and J are TRBV2 and TRBJ2-1; 15 bases line up with TRBD2. CDR1 SNHLY and CDR2 FYNNEI come from the germline V gene. The V gene end was trimmed by 5 bases and the J gene end by 5 bases; junction bases not matched to a gene: 16. The CDR3 runs 20 residues. The CDR3 region is CASSKNPGLAGGVFNNEQFF. The CDR3 nucleotides read TGTGCCAGCAGTAAGAATCCGGGACTAGCGGGGGGTGTGTTCAACAATGAGCAGTTCTTC.

This chain joins TRBV4-3 and TRBJ2-4, with D maybe TRBD1 (6 bases). The CDR3 runs to 15 residues. Trimming cost V 3 bases and J 3 bases, with 12 bases left between them. Germline CDR1 is LGHNA and CDR2 is YSLEER. CDR3 nucleotide sequence: TGCGCCAGCAGCCAGCTCGAGGGGGTCAAAAACATTCAGTACTTC. It codes for CASSQLEGVKNIQYF.

This clonotype has only a few counts. The rearrangement joins TRBV20-1 to TRBJ1-1; the D is unclear. CDR1 and CDR2 from the germline V gene are DFQATT and SNEGSKA (reference sequence). The V gene lost 0 bases and the J gene lost 1 base, with 15 bases spanning the gap. CDR3 length: 16 residues. CDR3: CSARDTGSVENTEAFF. CDR3 bases: TGCAGTGCTAGAGATACCGGCTCCGTAGAGAACACTGAAGCTTTCTTT.

The chain uses TRBV20-1 and TRBJ2-5; D uncertain. The CDR3 is 13 residues long. Trimming cost V 3 bases and J 2 bases, with 10 bases left between them. Germline V gives CDR1 DFQATT, CDR2 SNEGSKA (reference sequence). The CDR3 nucleotides are TGCAGTGCTAGGAGAATCCAGCAAGAGACCCAGTACTTC. It specifies CSARRIQQETQYF.

The chain employs TRBV20-1 and TRBJ2-7; D gene ambiguous. V lost 5 bases, J lost 5 bases, and 10 bases lay in between. This CDR3 comprises 11 residues. In germline, CDR1 is DFQATT, CDR2 SNEGSKA (reference sequence). The CDR3 bases are TGCAGTGCTCCAGGCAAAAACGAGCAGTACTTC. Its protein product is CSAPGKNEQYF.

The chain links TRBV10-3 to TRBJ1-1; 9 bases align to TRBD1. The V and J ends lost 4 bases and 3 bases, in that order; junction bases with no gene match: 6. The germline V gene encodes CDR1 ENHRY and CDR2 SYGVKD. CDR3 length: 15 amino acids. CDR3 coding DNA: TGTGCCATCAGTGCGGGACAGGGCATGTACACTGAAGCTTTCTTT. This codes for CAISAGQGMYTEAFF.

The chain is built from TRBV29-1 and TRBJ2-6, with 14 bases lining up with TRBD2. Germline assignment: CDR1 SQVTM and CDR2 ANQGSEA. The CDR3 consists of 19 residues. Trimming removed 7 bases from V and 2 bases from J; junction bases left unmatched: 13. The CDR3 coding sequence is TGCAGCGCTTTTGACGGGACTAGCGGGAGTAAGACTGGGGCCAACGTCCTGACTTTC. This sequence encodes CSAFDGTSGSKTGANVLTF. Using reference TRBV29-1 and TRBJ2-6 for the parts outside the CDR3, the full variable domain is SAVISQKPSRDICQRGTSLTIQCQVDSQVTMMFWYRQQPGQSLTLIATANQGSEATYESGFVIDKFPISRPNLTFSTLTVSNMSPEDSSIYLCSAFDGTSGSKTGANVLTFGAGSRLTVL.

This clonotype was counted ten times or more. This sequence joins TRBV4-2 and TRBJ2-1; 12 bases align to TRBD2. This CDR3 spans 17 amino acids. CDR1 LGHNA and CDR2 YNFKEQ come from the germline V gene. The ends lost 4 bases at V and 8 bases at J; junction bases unmatched: 12. CDR3 nucleotide sequence: TGTGCCAGCAGCCCCGTAGGACCTAGCGGGGGGGCCGATGAGCAGTTCTTC. This codes for CASSPVGPSGGADEQFF.

This clonotype was seen more than once but under ten times. This chain uses TRBV15 with TRBJ2-7; D is ambiguous. V lost 1 base to trimming and J lost 3 bases, with 7 bases between them. CDR3 length: 13 residues. Germline-derived CDR1 and CDR2 are LNHNV and YYDKDF (reference sequence). In DNA, the CDR3 is TGTGCCACCAGCAGAGGTCCTGGCTACGAGCAGTACTTC. Translation gives CATSRGPGYEQYF.

This clonotype turned up a few times. The V and J genes are TRBV12-3 or TRBV12-4 and TRBJ2-3, with TRBD2 identical over 9 bases. The CDR3 contains 14 residues. The J segment lost 6 bases and the V segment lost 7 bases, leaving 8 bases of the junction unmatched. In nucleotides, the CDR3 is TGTGCCAGCAACCTAGCGGGGTGGAGGGATACGCAGTATTTT. It specifies CASNLAGWRDTQYF.

This clonotype was detected only a few times. This CDR3 reads CASSQETPASGYSYEQYF. CDR3 nucleotides: TGCGCCAGCAGCCAAGAAACTCCGGCTAGCGGGTACTCCTACGAGCAGTACTTC. The chain has TRBV4-3 and TRBJ2-7; 8 bases line up with TRBD2. The CDR3 has 18 residues. V gave up 0 bases and J gave up 0 bases; unmatched junction bases: 10. Looked up from germline, CDR1 is LGHNA and CDR2 is YSLEER.

This clonotype showed up many times. The rearrangement links TRBV2 to TRBJ2-3; D not resolved. Germline values: CDR1 SNHLY, CDR2 FYNNEI. CDR3 length: 12 residues. Trimming left V 2 bases short and J 6 bases short, with 6 bases between. The CDR3 spells CASSETGDTQYF. The CDR3 DNA reads as TGTGCCAGCAGTGAAACCGGGGATACGCAGTATTTT. The full variable domain, rest sourced from reference TRBV2 and TRBJ2-3, is EPEVTQTPSHQVTQMGQEVILRCVPISNHLYFYWYRQILGQKVEFLVSFYNNEISEKSEIFDDQFSVERPDGSNFTLKIRSTKLEDSAMYFCASSETGDTQYFGPGTRLTVL.

This clonotype was picked up many times. This chain links TRBV6-2 or TRBV6-3 with TRBJ2-2, with 12 bases fitting TRBD2. Losses at the gene ends were 7 bases for V and 6 bases for J; bases not matched to a gene: 3. The CDR3 contains 14 residues. Germline V gene data show CDR1 as MNHEY and CDR2 as SVGEGT. The CDR3 region is CASKTSGSAGELFF. CDR3 DNA sequence: TGTGCCAGCAAGACTAGCGGGAGTGCCGGGGAGCTGTTTTTT.

This chain joins TRBV21-1 and TRBJ2-7. TRBV21-1 represents a pseudogene. This CDR3 has 13 amino acids. The CDR3 region has the DNA TGTGCCAGCAGCAAGAAGACTGGCTACGAGCAGTACTTC. This encodes CASSKKTGYEQYF.

V usage is TRBV7-8 and J usage is TRBJ1-6; D remains ambiguous. V dropped 3 bases and J dropped 7 bases, with 10 bases sitting between them. Germline lookup yields CDR1 SGHVS and CDR2 FQNEAQ. The CDR3 is 14 amino acids. The CDR3 DNA sequence: TGTGCCAGCAGCTTTAGCGGTCAGAATTCACCCCTCCACTTT. It is translated as CASSFSGQNSPLHF. Filled out from reference TRBV7-8 and TRBJ1-6, the complete variable domain reads GAGVSQSPRYKVAKRGQDVALRCDPISGHVSLFWYQQALGQGPEFLTYFQNEAQLDKSGLPSDRFFAERPEGSVSTLKIQRTQQEDSAVYLCASSFSGQNSPLHFGNGTRLTVT.

This clonotype has ten or more counts. The chain combines TRBV4-3 with TRBJ2-7, with D possibly matching TRBD2 (5 bases). The CDR3 has 17 amino acids. V lost 4 bases and J 2 bases, leaving 21 bases between the germline ends. Per germline, CDR1 LGHNA and CDR2 YSLEER. The CDR3 protein is CASSPNRDYFDTYEQYF. CDR3 sequence (DNA): TGCGCCAGCAGCCCCAATCGTGACTACTTCGACACCTACGAGCAGTACTTC.

In its sample, this clonotype was seen many times. The DNA of the CDR3 is TGCGCCAGCAGCCAAGATCGGGACTTAGCCTATGGCTACACCTTC. Translated, it gives CASSQDRDLAYGYTF. The chain employs TRBV4-3 and TRBJ1-2, with D possibly TRBD1 on 5 matching bases. The CDR3 sequence is 15 residues long. The germline V gene encodes CDR1 LGHNA and CDR2 YSLEER. V lost 0 bases to trimming and J lost 4 bases, with 12 bases between them.

This clonotype was recorded a few times. The V gene is TRBV6-4, the J gene TRBJ2-1; TRBD2 matches 7 bases. V shed 6 bases, J shed 7 bases, and the junction held 6 bases outside the gene matches. Germline loops: CDR1 MRHNA, CDR2 SNTAGT. The CDR3 is 13 residues long. CDR3 sequence reads: CASSEFSGNEQFF. The CDR3 DNA reads TGTGCCAGCAGCGAATTTAGCGGGAATGAGCAGTTCTTC.

This clonotype showed up many times. J is TRBJ1-2 and V is TRBV7-2; TRBD1 aligns across 7 bases. Germline V gene sequence: CDR1 SGHTA, CDR2 FQGNSA. The ends lost 4 bases at V and 0 bases at J; junction bases unmatched: 11. The CDR3 has 17 amino acids. The CDR3 coding sequence is TGTGCCAGCAGCTCGACGTACGGACAGGAAGCTAACTATGGCTACACCTTC. Encoded protein: CASSSTYGQEANYGYTF.

This clonotype occurred a few times. The rearrangement joins TRBV7-2 to TRBJ2-7, with D uncertain. The CDR3 runs to 14 residues. V dropped 3 bases and J dropped 2 bases, with 11 bases sitting between them. Germline lookup yields CDR1 SGHTA and CDR2 FQGNSA. The CDR3 spells CASSFPDGAYEQYF. The CDR3 DNA is TGTGCCAGCAGCTTCCCGGACGGAGCCTACGAGCAGTACTTC.